A selection of T cell receptor beta chains follows, all from one sample in a study of T-cell reconstitution after alpha-beta-depleted transplantation in children. TCRdb used MiXCR to reprocess the PCR reads, holding one entry per CDR3 protein. Among 450,000 to 600,000 distinct CDR3 sequences listed, about 31% were seen once. This material consisted of PBMCs from the stem cell graft donor, taken from the stem cell graft. The receptors originated from a human donor who donated a stem cell graft to a child with aplastic anemia. Both conserved end residues are part of each CDR3. The order of the fields is D gene, clone size, J gene, V gene, CDR3 protein, CDR3 DNA. The D gene is left open where the match is weak. Clone size appears in some rows only: once, few, many, or a class for an expanded clone.

TRBD2 | - | TRBJ2-5 | TRBV4-2 | CASSQSTSAEGETQYF | TGTGCCAGCAGCCAGAGTACTAGCGCCGAGGGGGAGACCCAGTACTTC
- | few | TRBJ1-5 | TRBV28 | CASAGNQPQHF | TGTGCCAGCGCGGGCAATCAGCCCCAGCATTTT
TRBD2 | - | TRBJ2-2 | TRBV11-2 | CASSFETSGINTGELFF | TGTGCCAGCAGCTTCGAGACTAGCGGGATAAACACCGGGGAGCTGTTTTTT
TRBD2 | - | TRBJ2-2 | TRBV27 | CASSFLAGVTGELFF | TGTGCCAGCAGTTTCTTAGCGGGAGTGACCGGGGAGCTGTTTTTT
- | many | TRBJ1-6 | TRBV7-2 | CASSQAYGLSNSPLHF | TGTGCCAGCAGCCAGGCGTACGGGCTAAGCAATTCACCCCTCCACTTT
- | - | TRBJ2-3 | TRBV19 | CATYTDTQYF | TGTGCCACCTACACAGATACGCAGTATTTT
TRBD2 | few | TRBJ2-1 | TRBV5-6 | CASADVPSGSYNEQFF | TGTGCCAGCGCGGATGTCCCTAGCGGGTCCTACAATGAGCAGTTCTTC
- | - | TRBJ1-2 | TRBV6-5 | CASRRTETFYGYTF | TGTGCCAGCCGTCGGACGGAAACCTTCTATGGCTACACCTTC
TRBD1 | few | TRBJ1-5 | TRBV12-3/TRBV12-4 | CASSFGDRASGPQHF | TGTGCCAGCAGTTTTGGGGACAGGGCGTCCGGTCCCCAGCATTTT
TRBD1 | few | TRBJ2-2 | TRBV30 | CAWRDRVYPGELFF | TGTGCCTGGCGGGACAGGGTGTATCCCGGGGAGCTGTTTTTT
- | - | TRBJ2-1 | TRBV11-2 | CASSLALDRFNEQFF | TGTGCCAGCAGCTTAGCCCTTGACAGATTCAATGAGCAGTTCTTC
- | - | TRBJ1-5 | TRBV11-1 | CASSQTRDKLTSNQPQHF | TGTGCCAGCAGCCAAACCCGAGACAAACTGACTAGCAATCAGCCCCAGCATTTT
TRBD1 | few | TRBJ2-3 | TRBV20-1 | CSARAGTGDTDTQYF | TGCAGTGCTAGAGCCGGGACAGGGGACACAGATACGCAGTATTTT
TRBD1 | - | TRBJ1-4 | TRBV4-3 | CASSQTTGTNEKLFF | TGCGCCAGCAGCCAAACGACAGGGACTAATGAAAAACTGTTTTTT
TRBD1 | - | TRBJ1-4 | TRBV29-1 | CSVEDGRGQEKLFF | TGCAGCGTTGAAGATGGGAGGGGGCAGGAAAAACTGTTTTTT
- | few | TRBJ1-1 | TRBV10-2 | CASKVPNTEAFF | TGCGCCAGCAAAGTCCCGAACACTGAAGCTTTCTTT
- | - | TRBJ2-2 | TRBV30 | CAWSPRRTGELFF | TGTGCCTGGAGCCCCCGACGGACCGGGGAGCTGTTTTTT
- | - | TRBJ2-5 | TRBV24-1 | CATSPGYQETQYF | TGTGCCACCAGTCCAGGCTACCAAGAGACCCAGTACTTC
- | - | TRBJ1-1 | TRBV18 | CASSPQKSGANTEAFF | TGTGCCAGCTCACCCCAGAAGTCGGGCGCGAACACTGAAGCTTTCTTT
- | few | TRBJ2-5 | TRBV6-2/TRBV6-3 | CASSYLGAVGETQYF | TGTGCCAGCAGTTATCTGGGGGCGGTTGGAGAGACCCAGTACTTC
- | - | TRBJ1-2 | TRBV29-1 | CSVGRGVNYGYTF | TGCAGCGTTGGGAGGGGCGTAAACTATGGCTACACCTTC
TRBD1 | - | TRBJ2-1 | TRBV11-3 | CASARDRGDGEQFF | TGTGCCAGCGCAAGGGACAGGGGGGATGGTGAGCAGTTCTTC
TRBD1 | - | TRBJ1-1 | TRBV7-9 | CASSLREGQVGAAFF | TGTGCCAGCAGCTTAAGAGAGGGACAGGTCGGAGCAGCTTTCTTT
TRBD2 | - | TRBJ2-1 | TRBV20-1 | CSAAKAGSYNEQFF | TGCAGTGCTGCCAAAGCGGGGTCCTACAATGAGCAGTTCTTC
- | few | TRBJ2-5 | TRBV20-1 | CSARGPGEKVETQYF | TGCAGTGCTAGAGGGCCAGGGGAAAAGGTAGAGACCCAGTACTTC
TRBD2 | - | TRBJ2-1 | TRBV5-1 | CASSLAGGLANEQFF | TGCGCCAGCAGCTTGGCGGGAGGGCTAGCCAATGAGCAGTTCTTC
- | - | TRBJ1-3 | TRBV5-6 | CASSQGPSGNTIYF | TGTGCCAGCAGCCAGGGACCCTCTGGAAACACCATATATTTT
- | many | TRBJ1-2 | TRBV20-1 | CSASAGRVLYGYTF | TGCAGTGCTAGTGCGGGCAGGGTTCTATATGGCTACACCTTC
- | few | TRBJ1-6 | TRBV12-3/TRBV12-4 | CASSEPGTGMSPLHF | TGTGCCAGCAGTGAGCCCGGGACGGGGATGTCACCCCTCCACTTT
TRBD2 | few | TRBJ2-3 | TRBV10-3 | CAISEPRAGEVAQYF | TGTGCCATCAGTGAGCCCCGAGCGGGAGAGGTGGCACAGTATTTT
TRBD1 | - | TRBJ1-1 | TRBV25-1 | CASSPATGVNTEAFF | TGTGCCAGCAGTCCGGCGACAGGGGTGAACACTGAAGCTTTCTTT
- | - | TRBJ1-2 | TRBV29-1 | CSVEEGVTYGYTF | TGCAGCGTTGAGGAAGGGGTGACCTATGGCTACACCTTC
TRBD1 | few | TRBJ1-6 | TRBV6-1 | CASSGQGQNSPLHF | TGTGCCAGCAGCGGACAGGGCCAAAATTCACCCCTCCACTTT
TRBD1 | - | TRBJ1-2 | TRBV7-9 | CASSDTGELYGYTF | TGTGCCAGCAGCGATACAGGGGAACTCTATGGCTACACCTTC
- | - | TRBJ2-3 | TRBV12-3/TRBV12-4 | CASSLATVTTDTQYF | TGTGCCAGCAGTTTAGCGACAGTCACCACAGATACGCAGTATTTT
- | - | TRBJ1-3 | TRBV18 | CASSPASGTSGNTIYF | TGTGCCAGCTCACCGGCTTCCGGGACATCCGGAAACACCATATATTTT
- | - | TRBJ2-5 | TRBV5-6 | CASSLAQAGTAQETQYF | TGTGCCAGCAGCTTGGCCCAAGCGGGGACAGCGCAAGAGACCCAGTACTTC
- | - | TRBJ2-1 | TRBV18 | CASSPTGMASEQFF | TGTGCCAGCTCACCAACGGGCATGGCATCTGAGCAGTTCTTC
- | - | TRBJ1-1 | TRBV12-3/TRBV12-4 | CASSLPGDTEAFF | TGTGCCAGCAGTTTACCCGGGGACACTGAAGCTTTCTTT
- | few | TRBJ2-7 | TRBV3-1 | CASSQDLSSYEQYF | TGTGCCAGCAGCCAAGATCTGTCTAGCTACGAGCAGTACTTC
- | - | TRBJ1-2 | TRBV5-1 | CASSSAGDGGGYTF | TGCGCCAGCAGCTCGGCGGGAGATGGAGGAGGCTACACCTTC
- | - | TRBJ1-2 | TRBV10-3 | CAISEGGLYGYTF | TGTGCCATCAGTGAGGGGGGCCTCTATGGCTACACCTTC
- | - | TRBJ2-2 | TRBV11-2 | CASSLEGITGELFF | TGTGCCAGCAGCTTAGAAGGTATCACCGGGGAGCTGTTTTTT
TRBD2 | many | TRBJ2-1 | TRBV11-2 | CASSLLAGVSNEQFF | TGTGCCAGCAGCTTACTAGCGGGAGTTAGCAATGAGCAGTTCTTC
TRBD1 | - | TRBJ1-5 | TRBV18 | CASSPTDRGANQPQHF | TGTGCCAGCTCACCTACCGACAGGGGAGCAAATCAGCCCCAGCATTTT
- | - | TRBJ1-1 | TRBV30 | CAWSSRMNTEAFF | TGTGCCTGGAGTAGCAGAATGAACACTGAAGCTTTCTTT
- | - | TRBJ2-1 | TRBV6-1 | CASRVIRGEQFF | TGTGCCAGCAGGGTCATAAGGGGTGAGCAGTTCTTC
TRBD2 | few | TRBJ2-1 | TRBV30 | CAWSAGLAGGPFF | TGTGCCTGGAGTGCGGGACTAGCGGGAGGTCCGTTCTTC
- | few | TRBJ1-1 | TRBV5-1 | CASSLNRDFGEAFF | TGCGCCAGCAGCCTCAACCGGGACTTCGGTGAAGCTTTCTTT
- | few | TRBJ1-3 | TRBV27 | CASKSLSGNTIYF | TGTGCCAGCAAGTCACTCTCTGGAAACACCATATATTTT
TRBD1 | - | TRBJ1-1 | TRBV6-5 | CASSRQGLEAFF | TGTGCCAGCTCTAGACAGGGGCTTGAAGCTTTCTTT
- | - | TRBJ1-1 | TRBV5-6 | CASRAVGTRIAEAFF | TGTGCCAGCAGAGCGGTCGGGACTCGAATCGCTGAAGCTTTCTTT
- | - | TRBJ2-1 | TRBV6-2/TRBV6-3 | CASSSKGGEQFF | TGTGCCAGCAGTTCTAAGGGGGGTGAGCAGTTCTTC
TRBD1 | few | TRBJ2-3 | TRBV5-1 | CASSLRTGSTDTQYF | TGCGCCAGCAGCTTGAGGACAGGTAGCACAGATACGCAGTATTTT
TRBD1 | - | TRBJ1-1 | TRBV6-4 | CASRVVDRGTEAFF | TGTGCCAGCAGAGTAGTCGACAGGGGCACTGAAGCTTTCTTT
- | - | TRBJ1-5 | TRBV20-1 | CSARGGETNQPQHF | TGCAGTGCCCGTGGGGGGGAAACCAATCAGCCCCAGCATTTT
TRBD1 | few | TRBJ1-5 | TRBV6-2/TRBV6-3 | CASSSGDSYYSNQPQHF | TGTGCCAGCAGTTCTGGGGACAGCTATTATAGCAATCAGCCCCAGCATTTT
TRBD1 | few | TRBJ2-6 | TRBV12-3/TRBV12-4 | CASSRRDRSSGANVLTF | TGTGCCAGCAGTCGCCGGGACAGGAGCTCTGGGGCCAACGTCCTGACTTTC
- | - | TRBJ1-1 | TRBV7-8 | CASKPWTENTEAFF | TGTGCCAGCAAACCTTGGACGGAGAACACTGAAGCTTTCTTT
TRBD2 | few | TRBJ2-1 | TRBV20-1 | CSARGVGGPRIEQFF | TGCAGTGCTAGAGGAGTGGGAGGGCCTAGGATTGAGCAGTTCTTC